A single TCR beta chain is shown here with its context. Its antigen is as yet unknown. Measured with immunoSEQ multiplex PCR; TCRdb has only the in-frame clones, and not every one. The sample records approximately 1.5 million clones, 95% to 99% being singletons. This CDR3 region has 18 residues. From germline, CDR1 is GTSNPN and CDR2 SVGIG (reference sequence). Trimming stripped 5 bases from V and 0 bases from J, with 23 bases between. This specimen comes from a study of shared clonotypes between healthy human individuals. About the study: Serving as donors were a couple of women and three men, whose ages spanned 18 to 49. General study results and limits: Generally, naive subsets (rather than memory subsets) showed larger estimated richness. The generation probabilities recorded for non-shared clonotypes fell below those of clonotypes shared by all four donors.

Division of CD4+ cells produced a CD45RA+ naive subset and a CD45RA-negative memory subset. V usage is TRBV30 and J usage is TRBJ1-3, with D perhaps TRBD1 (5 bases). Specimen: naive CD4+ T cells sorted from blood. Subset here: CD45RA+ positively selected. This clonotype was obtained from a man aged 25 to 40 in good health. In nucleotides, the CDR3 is TGTGCCTGGGTGGGGCAGGAGAAGCCCTTGAGCTCTGGAAACACCATATATTTT. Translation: CAWVGQEKPLSSGNTIYF.